The rows below give T cell receptor beta chains drawn from one sample of a study of T cell responses to AZD1222 COVID-19 vaccine. Some clones are missing from TCRdb's copy, which holds only in-frame ones; the method was immunoSEQ multiplex PCR. The data hold 110,000 to 150,000 clones, with approximately 91% observed a single time. The sequencing used peripheral blood, collected 28 days after the second AZD1222 dose. The receptor source for this set is an adult who received the AZD1222 COVID-19 vaccine. The CDR3 runs from the conserved cysteine through the conserved F or W. D genes are given only for firm matches. Size tells how often a clone was seen (once, few, many) or the class of an expanded clone, and some rows leave it out.

>13|TRBV19|NA|NA|TRBJ1-5
TGTGCCAGTAGTTCGGAATTTAATCAGCCCCAGCATTTT
CASSSEFNQPQHF
>11|TRBV12-3/TRBV12-4|NA|NA|TRBJ1-5
TGTGCCAGCAGTTTAGGTCAGCCCCAGCATTTT
CASSLGQPQHF
>13|TRBV6-5|NA|TRBD1|TRBJ1-1
TGTGCCAGCAGTACAGGGACAGGGTCTGAAGCTTTCTTT
CASSTGTGSEAFF
>16|TRBV7-2|NA|NA|TRBJ1-4
TGTGCCAGCAGCAAGAACCCTCCAGCAACTAATGAAAAACTGTTTTTT
CASSKNPPATNEKLFF
>14|TRBV4-2|NA|NA|TRBJ2-3
TGTGCCAGCAGCCAAAGCGGGCGCACAGATACGCAGTATTTT
CASSQSGRTDTQYF
>14|TRBV9|NA|NA|TRBJ1-2
TGTGCCAGCAGCGTAGATGGCAGCTACTATGGCTACACCTTC
CASSVDGSYYGYTF
>13|TRBV3-1/TRBV3-2|NA|NA|TRBJ1-6
TGTGCCAGCAGCCAAGCGGTGGATTCACCCCTCCACTTT
CASSQAVDSPLHF
>11|TRBV24-1|NA|NA|TRBJ2-1
TGTGCCACCAGTGATATTGATGAGCAGTTCTTC
CATSDIDEQFF
>14|TRBV4-1|NA|TRBD1|TRBJ1-1
TGCGCCAGCAGCCATTGGGACAGGAACACTGAAGCTTTCTTT
CASSHWDRNTEAFF
>15|TRBV5-6|NA|TRBD1|TRBJ1-2
TGTGCCAGCAGCTTGTCATTCCGGACAGGCTATGGCTACACCTTC
CASSLSFRTGYGYTF
>15|TRBV28|NA|NA|TRBJ2-7
TGTGCCAGCAGTTTGGTGGCAGCGAGCTCCTACGAGCAGTACTTC
CASSLVAASSYEQYF
>18|TRBV4-2|NA|TRBD2|TRBJ2-2
TGTGCCAGCAGCCTGGGGAGGAGTAGCGGGGGGAAGGCCGGGGAGCTGTTTTTT
CASSLGRSSGGKAGELFF
>16|TRBV27|NA|NA|TRBJ1-6
TGTGCCAGCAGTCTAACTAGACAGTTCTATAATTCACCCCTCCACTTT
CASSLTRQFYNSPLHF
>12|TRBV29-1|NA|NA|TRBJ1-1
TGCAGCGTCTCGGACAGGAACACTGAAGCTTTCTTT
CSVSDRNTEAFF
>17|TRBV5-6|NA|TRBD1|TRBJ1-1
TGTGCCAGCAGCACCGGACAGGGGGCGATGGTGAACACTGAAGCTTTCTTT
CASSTGQGAMVNTEAFF
>14|TRBV9|NA|NA|TRBJ1-1
TGTGCCAGCAGCGCACAGGGCTTCATCACTGAAGCTTTCTTT
CASSAQGFITEAFF
>12|TRBV10-2|NA|NA|TRBJ1-2
TGCGCCAGCAGTGACGGTCCCTATGGCTACACCTTC
CASSDGPYGYTF
>13|TRBV5-8|NA|NA|TRBJ1-5
TGTGCCAGCAGCCCCGACAGGAATCAGCCCCAGCATTTT
CASSPDRNQPQHF
>13|TRBV2|NA|NA|TRBJ1-4
TGTGCCAGCAGTGCAGGGACATCCGAAAAACTGTTTTTT
CASSAGTSEKLFF
>14|TRBV5-1|NA|TRBD1|TRBJ2-7
TGCGCCAGCAGCTCCCGGGACAGGACCTACGAGCAGTACTTC
CASSSRDRTYEQYF
>13|TRBV6-5|NA|NA|TRBJ1-5
TGTGCCAGCAGTCGGGAGGGAGGTCAGCCCCAGCATTTT
CASSREGGQPQHF
>15|TRBV18|NA|NA|TRBJ1-3
TGTGCCAGCTCACCCGACAGGTTCTCTGGAAACACCATATATTTT
CASSPDRFSGNTIYF
>15|TRBV5-1|NA|TRBD1|TRBJ1-1
TGCGCCAGCAGCTTAGCACAGGGGGGTCGTACTGAAGCTTTCTTT
CASSLAQGGRTEAFF
>15|TRBV4-2|NA|TRBD1|TRBJ1-5
TGTGCCAGCAGCCAAGATGTGGACAGGGGACGGCCCCAGCATTTT
CASSQDVDRGRPQHF
>16|TRBV3-1/TRBV3-2|once|TRBD1|TRBJ1-6
TGTGCCAGCAGCGAACAGGGGCCCTCCTATAATTCACCCCTCCACTTT
CASSEQGPSYNSPLHF
>14|TRBV30|NA|NA|TRBJ2-4
TGTGCCTGGAGTGACAGGGTATCCAAAAACATTCAGTACTTC
CAWSDRVSKNIQYF
>15|TRBV4-1|NA|NA|TRBJ2-1
TGCGCCAGCAGCCCCAAGGACCCATCCTACAATGAGCAGTTCTTC
CASSPKDPSYNEQFF
>13|TRBV7-2|NA|NA|TRBJ1-4
TGTGCCAGCAGCTTAGAGATCCCTGAAAAACTGTTTTTT
CASSLEIPEKLFF
>12|TRBV10-3|NA|NA|TRBJ1-1
TGTGCCATCGGGGAAGTGAACACTGAAGCTTTCTTT
CAIGEVNTEAFF
>14|TRBV29-1|NA|NA|TRBJ1-2
TGCAGCGTTGTAGGGGACACAGAAACCTATGGCTACACCTTC
CSVVGDTETYGYTF
>13|TRBV19|NA|TRBD1|TRBJ1-1
TGTGCCAGTAGGAGGACAGGGGGCACTGAAGCTTTCTTT
CASRRTGGTEAFF
>13|TRBV10-1|NA|NA|TRBJ2-4
TGCGCCAGCAGTGGACAGGTCAAGGCCCTTCAGTACTTC
CASSGQVKALQYF
>11|TRBV7-9|once|NA|TRBJ2-5
TGTGCCAGCAGCTTAGAGGGTGCCCAGTACTTC
CASSLEGAQYF
>15|TRBV3-1/TRBV3-2|NA|NA|TRBJ1-6
TGTGCCAGCAGCCAAGATGATGATAATAATTCACCCCTCCACTTT
CASSQDDDNNSPLHF
>19|TRBV7-9|once|TRBD2|TRBJ2-7
TGTGCCAGCAGCTTAGCGGAGAGTGCTCTAGCGGGAAGTCCCTACGAGCAGTACTTC
CASSLAESALAGSPYEQYF
>16|TRBV3-1/TRBV3-2|few|TRBD1|TRBJ1-3
TGTGCCAGCAGCCCTACACCCGGGACAGGGGGTAACACCATATATTTT
CASSPTPGTGGNTIYF
>13|TRBV2|NA|NA|TRBJ1-2
TGTGCCAGCAGTGACGGGCAGGTCTATGGCTACACCTTC
CASSDGQVYGYTF
>15|TRBV29-1|NA|NA|TRBJ1-2
TGCAGCGTTGATGACGGCCTCTTTAATAACTATGGCTACACCTTC
CSVDDGLFNNYGYTF
>16|TRBV2|NA|NA|TRBJ1-6
TGTGCCAGCAGTACCGACGCGAGCTCCTATAATTCACCCCTCCACTTT
CASSTDASSYNSPLHF
>16|TRBV10-1|NA|TRBD2|TRBJ2-5
TGCGCCAGCAGTGAGACTAGCGGGGGCCTTCAAGAGACCCAGTACTTC
CASSETSGGLQETQYF
>12|TRBV12-3/TRBV12-4|NA|NA|TRBJ1-2
TGTGCCAGCAGTTCCTCCCTTTATGGCTACACCTTC
CASSSSLYGYTF
>15|TRBV2|NA|NA|TRBJ1-1
TGTGCCAGCAGCTCCCTTTTGGGGGGGGCCGATGAAGCTTTCTTT
CASSSLLGGADEAFF